The sequence of this TCR beta chain was determined in a study of T cells in Graves' hyperthyroidism and ophthalmopathy. Study-wide results and limits: Most thyroid clonotypes with frequency above 0.001 were detected in blood.

Amplified TCR beta CDR3 regions derived from RNA transcripts. The TCR CDR3 was amplified in a first-round RT-PCR using the HTBI primer set. TCRdb processed the multiplex PCR reads anew with MiXCR; each CDR3 protein has one entry. The data show approximately 370,000 distinct CDR3 sequences, roughly 15% seen once. The blood specimen was taken at initial hyperthyroidism diagnosis, before any ophthalmopathy symptoms. This clonotype was counted at least ten times. Antigen unknown. The CDR3 sequence is 14 residues long. Trimming stripped 2 bases from V and 0 bases from J, with 7 bases between. Germline loops: CDR1 SNHLY, CDR2 FYNNEI.

The chain joins TRBV2 to TRBJ1-1, with unresolved D. This receptor was taken from a woman aged 25-40 years with Graves' hyperthyroidism that later progressed to Graves' ophthalmopathy. The material sequenced was blood. In DNA form, the CDR3 reads TGTGCCAGCAGTGAACCGGGATTGAACACTGAAGCTTTCTTT. Translation: CASSEPGLNTEAFF.